Shown below are 10 T cell receptor beta chains from a single sample sequenced in a study of T cell repertoires in cytomegalovirus infection. TCRdb re-called the reads with MiXCR, one entry per CDR3 protein. The sample consists of fewer than 350,000 distinct CDR3 sequences, over 7.5% of them appearing once. Sequences were obtained from PBMCs. The receptors were sampled from a human donor in good health (CMV status not recorded). Some clones in this sample may be carry-over from other donors' samples.

This clonotype was observed a handful of times. The chain joins TRBV7-9 to TRBJ1-1; D is uncertain. V lost 0 bases and J lost 8, with 10 bases in between. The CDR3 has 13 residues. Per germline, CDR1 SEHNR and CDR2 FQNEAQ (reference sequence). The CDR3 loop reads CASSLAGLVEAFF. The CDR3 region has the DNA TGTGCCAGCAGCTTAGCTGGATTGGTCGAAGCTTTCTTT.

At least ten counts were recorded for this clonotype. The gene calls are TRBV14 and TRBJ2-3; D gene ambiguous. This CDR3 region has 13 residues. CDR1 is SGHDN and CDR2 is FVKESK in the germline V gene. V was cut by 4 bases and J by 7 bases, with 12 bases left in between. The CDR3 here is CASSRAETYTQYF. The CDR3 DNA reads TGTGCCAGCAGCCGTGCTGAAACTTATACGCAGTATTTT.

CDR3 loop: CASSRYPGATYEQYF. Written as DNA, the CDR3 is TGTGCCAGCAGCCGCTACCCCGGGGCTACCTACGAGCAGTACTTC. The chain joins TRBV6-5 to TRBJ2-7; the D gene could be TRBD1 or TRBD2 (5 bases each). Germline values: CDR1 MNHEY, CDR2 SVGAGI. Trimming cost V 6 bases and J 2 bases, with 17 bases left between them. The CDR3 has 15 residues.

In its sample, this clonotype was seen many times. V gene TRBV12-3 or TRBV12-4 combines with J gene TRBJ1-1; 7 bases map to TRBD1. Germline trimming cut 2 bases from V and 4 bases from J; bases unmatched to any gene: 7. CDR3 size: 15 residues. CDR3 DNA sequence: TGTGCCAGCAGTTTATTGGCAGGGGGGACCACTGAAGCTTTCTTT. This translates into CASSLLAGGTTEAFF.

The CDR3 DNA follows: TGCAGCGGGGGACGGCGGAACACTGAAGCTTTCTTT. Protein: CSGGRRNTEAFF. This chain joins TRBV29-1 and TRBJ1-1, with TRBD1 as a possible D gene (5 bases). Trimming shortened V by 7 bases and J by 1 base, and 10 bases separated the two germline ends. Germline loops: CDR1 SQVTM, CDR2 ANQGSEA. The CDR3 is made up of 12 amino acids.

This clonotype has more than one count but fewer than ten. The chain employs TRBV7-9 and TRBJ1-1, with TRBD1 identical over 7 bases. The V gene's germline CDR1 is SEHNR and CDR2 FQNEAQ (reference sequence). The CDR3 totals 14 residues. V lost 4 bases to trimming and J lost 5 bases; unmatched junction nucleotides: 7. CDR3 DNA: TGTGCCAGCAGCTACCGGGACAGCTTTACTGAAGCTTTCTTT. This gives the protein CASSYRDSFTEAFF.

J is TRBJ2-5 and V is TRBV18, with a weak D call TRBD2 (6 bases). V lost 3 bases, J lost 0 bases, and 14 bases lay in between. The V gene's germline CDR1 is KGHSH and CDR2 LQKENI. The CDR3 has 16 amino acids. The CDR3 DNA follows: TGTGCCAGCTCACCTCAGGGACTCCCGTACCAAGAGACCCAGTACTTC. It encodes CASSPQGLPYQETQYF.

The chain joins TRBV6-2 or TRBV6-3 to TRBJ1-5, with D hard to call. V was shortened by 6 bases and J by 13 bases, with 13 bases between the two germline ends. The CDR3 sequence is 11 residues long. CDR1 is MNHEY and CDR2 is SVGEGT in the germline V gene. CDR3 sequence reads: CASSQSRDQHF. CDR3 nucleotides: TGTGCCAGCAGCCAATCCCGGGATCAGCATTTT.

This clonotype showed up many times. This chain joins TRBV7-8 and TRBJ1-5, with unresolved D. The CDR3 spans 16 residues. V lost 1 base and J lost 1, with 11 bases in between. From germline, CDR1 is SGHVS and CDR2 FQNEAQ. In DNA form, the CDR3 reads TGTGCCAGCAGCTTAGACTCGGCGGCGAGCAATCAGCCCCAGCATTTT. This gives the protein CASSLDSAASNQPQHF.

A few counts support this clonotype. This sequence joins TRBV29-1 and TRBJ1-5, with D maybe TRBD1 (5 bases). Between the trimmed V and J ends, which lost 1 base and 2 bases, there was a span of 12 bases. Germline V gene sequence: CDR1 SQVTM, CDR2 ANQGSEA. The CDR3 runs 15 residues. The CDR3 nucleotides are TGCAGCGTTGAAGTGGGGACCGGTGGCAATCAGCCCCAGCATTTT. Translated, it gives CSVEVGTGGNQPQHF.